This TCR beta chain was identified during a study of blood T cell repertoires in COVID-19 (dated by TCRdb to the early 2020s). Study-wide context: Collaborator samples came from the United States, Italy and Spain and covered acute and convalescent phases of COVID-19. Subjects who had been exposed to COVID-19, were actively infected with it, or had recovered from it provided the deeply sampled blood TCRbeta repertoires that made up the dataset. The prospective study material was composed of cDNA or gDNA derived from T cells, B-cell-depleted T cells, or PBMCs. Sample metadata almost always included a de-identified subject ID, COVID-19 status, age in years and sex. The samples were drawn from two sources: the first 160 participants of the ongoing ImmuneRACE study, and over 950 subjects contributed by 6 global collaborators. Where available, HLA class I and class II types were taken from metadata supplied by the sample provider and were not determined by assay-based typing. The repertoires were released in a freely available public database intended as a resource for research on the immune response to SARS-CoV-2. Beyond this particular receptor, the publication reports: Clinical and demographic metadata were provided uncurated, with the amount varying by source and participant.

To note about this clone: Its antigen is unknown. Base quality data are lacking; no much larger clone is found one base away.

TCRbeta CDR3 regions were amplified from genomic DNA by means of the immunoSEQ Assay, a bias-controlled multiplex PCR. In the source study's methods: Nucleated cell counts per sample were estimated from amplification of reference gene primers within the assay. Sequence reads were collapsed and filtered to measure the absolute abundance of every unique TCRbeta CDR3 rearrangement. Productive Simpson clonality was computed per sample as the square root of Simpson's diversity index over productive rearrangements. In TCRdb, the immuneACCESS table is reduced to in-frame sequences with V and J assigned. These tables do not hold every clone; where another copy was compared, an unresolved V gene accounts for under half, and the others remain unexplained. V and J calls and clone size are as listed in that table; D and trimming were resolved from the DNA. Here the sample has fewer than 85,000 clones; 75% to 90% occur a single time. 6.5% to 9.5% of the sample is taken by the ten largest.

Collaborating institutions collected whole blood in K2EDTA tubes following their own protocols. For TCRbeta analysis, collaborators shipped samples in one of three forms: frozen whole blood, isolated PBMCs, or DNA extracted from either of those sample types. Via the germline V gene, CDR1 is SQVTM and CDR2 ANQGSEA. V ends up 3 bases short and J 1 base short, with an unmatched junction base count of 0. From its cysteine to its phenylalanine, the CDR3 spans 13 amino acids. The only DNA kept is the CDR3, 39 bases in frame from the first base. The source material was peripheral blood. The V and J genes are TRBV29-1 and TRBJ2-5, with 9 bases in between that match TRBD1. The receptor's source is a man between 45 and 60 years old with active COVID-19. The DNA sequence is as follows: TGCAGCGTTGAGGACAGGGGCCAAGAGACCCAGTACTTC. This gives the protein CSVEDRGQETQYF.